A selection of T cell receptor beta chains follows, all from one sample in a study of tumor and adjacent non-tumor tissue in lung cancer. Via MiXCR, TCRdb re-called the multiplex PCR reads, giving one row per CDR3 protein. The sample yields about 120,000 distinct CDR3 sequences, about 80% seen once. Sample: lung tumor tissue. The receptors were gathered from a man in his 70s with non-small cell lung cancer. Both conserved end residues are part of each CDR3. Fields, in order: J gene, V gene, D gene, clone size, CDR3 DNA, CDR3 protein. The D gene is left open where the match is weak. For some rows the clone size is stated as once, few or many, or as a class when expanded; others skip it.

>TRBJ1-1|TRBV12-3/TRBV12-4|-|-
TGTGCCAGTAGTTTAGTGACATACGAAGCTTTCTTT
CASSLVTYEAFF
>TRBJ2-7|TRBV11-2|-|-
TGTGCCAGCAGCTTCGGGAGATTAGCCTACGTGCAATACTTC
CASSFGRLAYVQYF
>TRBJ2-1|TRBV6-6|TRBD2|-
TGTGTCATCATTATGACTAGCAGCCCTTACAATGAGCAGTTCTTC
CVIIMTSSPYNEQFF
>TRBJ2-3|TRBV2|-|-
TGTGCCAGCAGTGTACAGGGCACAGATACGCACTATTTT
CASSVQGTDTHYF
>TRBJ2-1|TRBV10-1|TRBD2|-
TGCGCCAGAAGCGCGGGACTAGCGAGGAAGAATGAGCAGTTCTTC
CARSAGLARKNEQFF
>TRBJ2-6|TRBV5-1|TRBD2|-
TGCGCCAGCAAGCGGGAGGCAGTCGGGGCCAACGTCCTGACTTTC
CASKREAVGANVLTF
>TRBJ2-5|TRBV29-1|-|-
TGCGGCGTGGCCGGCAGGTTACAAGAGACCCAGTACTTC
CGVAGRLQETQYF
>TRBJ2-1|TRBV6-2/TRBV6-3|-|-
TGTGCCAGTAGTTATATGATCAGTCAGTTCTTC
CASSYMISQFF
>TRBJ2-2|TRBV28|-|-
TGTGCCAGCAGTATATTCCCTAGCACCGGGGAGCTCTTTTTT
CASSIFPSTGELFF
>TRBJ1-1|TRBV20-1|TRBD1|-
TGCAGTGCCAGAGATGGCGAGACAGGGGACTCGAACACTGAACCTTTCTTT
CSARDGETGDSNTEPFF
>TRBJ2-2|TRBV5-1|TRBD1|-
TGCGTCAGCAGTGGACAGGGTATTGTCACCGGGGAGCTGTTTTTT
CVSSGQGIVTGELFF
>TRBJ2-5|TRBV4-1|TRBD2|-
TGCGCTAGCAGCCGTTTGGGACTAGCGAATGAAGGGACCCAGTACTTC
CASSRLGLANEGTQYF
>TRBJ1-1|TRBV29-1|-|-
TGCAGCGCCGGATCAGGGTCCGTATACATTGAAGCGTTCTTT
CSAGSGSVYIEAFF
>TRBJ1-1|TRBV29-1|-|-
TGCAGGGTTGGTAAGGGCCGGAACACTGAAGCTTTCTTT
CRVGKGRNTEAFF
>TRBJ1-1|TRBV6-1|-|-
TGTGTCTACAGAAGGAACGAGAACACTGAAGCTTTCTTT
CVYRRNENTEAFF
>TRBJ2-5|TRBV4-1|-|-
TGCGCCAGCAGCCAAGAGCCGACATGGGTCTCGAGGACCCAGTACTTC
CASSQEPTWVSRTQYF
>TRBJ2-2|TRBV4-1|TRBD1|-
TGCGCCACCAACCAAGGCCGGGACAGGGGTTACACCGGGGAGCTGTTCTTT
CATNQGRDRGYTGELFF
>TRBJ2-3|TRBV29-1|TRBD2|-
TGCAGCGCCGTCGGGACTAGCGGCATAGATACGCAGTATTTT
CSAVGTSGIDTQYF
>TRBJ1-4|TRBV11-2|-|-
TGTGCCAGGAGCTCTAAAAGGGGCACTATTGAAAAACTGTTTTTT
CARSSKRGTIEKLFF
>TRBJ2-1|TRBV5-1|-|once
TGCGCCAGCATCCGAACTCTGGAGGGCCATGAGAATGAGCAGTTCTTC
CASIRTLEGHENEQFF
>TRBJ2-3|TRBV11-2|-|-
TGTGCCACGTCTTTTCGGAGCACAGATACGCAGTATTTC
CATSFRSTDTQYF
>TRBJ2-3|TRBV29-1|TRBD2|-
TGCAGCTTACTCCCATATGTGACAGCGGGGAACACAGATACACAGTATTTT
CSLLPYVTAGNTDTQYF
>TRBJ2-5|TRBV28|-|-
TGTGCCAGCAGTCAAGGGATAGAAGAGGCCCAGTACTTC
CASSQGIEEAQYF
>TRBJ2-2|TRBV11-2|-|many
TGTGCCAGCAGCTTCGGACGAACGAACACCGGGGAGCTGTTTTTT
CASSFGRTNTGELFF
>TRBJ1-4|TRBV11-3|-|-
TGTGCCACCAGCTTAGTACGTGGAACGTCTAATGAAAAACTCTTTTTT
CATSLVRGTSNEKLFF
>TRBJ1-4|TRBV2|-|many
TGTGCCAGCACAACAGGGACGTCATGGGATGAAAAACTGTTTTTT
CASTTGTSWDEKLFF
>TRBJ1-5|TRBV20-1|TRBD1|once
TGCCGTGCTAGCCAAACCCAGGGGGGCAATCAGTCCCAGCATTTT
CRASQTQGGNQSQHF
>TRBJ2-1|TRBV4-3|-|-
TGCGCCAGCAGCCAAGACCCAGCGGGACATGAATACGATGAGCAGTTCTTC
CASSQDPAGHEYDEQFF
>TRBJ2-4|TRBV6-6|-|-
TGTGCCAGGAGTGACGAGCAGGGATTCGCCAAAAACACTCAGTACTTC
CARSDEQGFAKNTQYF
>TRBJ1-5|TRBV12-3/TRBV12-4|-|-
TGTGCCAGCAGTATTAAGGCCTTTGGGGGTAAACAGCCCCAGCATTTT
CASSIKAFGGKQPQHF
>TRBJ2-3|TRBV10-3|-|once
TGTGCAATCACTGAGGAAGAGCGGTTAATAGATACGCAGTATTTT
CAITEEERLIDTQYF
>TRBJ2-2|TRBV28|-|-
TGTGCCAGTAGTTTATTCCTTAGCACCGGGGAGCTGTTTTTT
CASSLFLSTGELFF
>TRBJ1-1|TRBV5-5|-|-
TGTGCCAGCACCCCGGACATCACGAACATTGAAGCTTTCTTT
CASTPDITNIEAFF
>TRBJ2-3|TRBV14|TRBD1|-
TGTGCCAGCAGTCGATATTCCGGGACAGGTTACACAGATACGCAGTATTTT
CASSRYSGTGYTDTQYF
>TRBJ1-1|TRBV12-3/TRBV12-4|TRBD1|-
TGTGCCAGCGGTTTAGCGGCAGGGGGCGTGAACACTGAAACTTTCTTT
CASGLAAGGVNTETFF
>TRBJ2-7|TRBV4-2|TRBD1|once
TGTGACAGCAGCCAAGGACAGGGCCTCAACGAGCAGTACTTC
CDSSQGQGLNEQYF
>TRBJ1-6|TRBV4-1|-|-
TGCGTCAGCAGCCAGTCCGTCATTAGCTCCTATAATTCACCCCTCCACTTT
CVSSQSVISSYNSPLHF
>TRBJ2-2|TRBV5-1|-|-
TGCGCCAGTAGCTTGGACGGGTTCGGGGACCTGTTTTTT
CASSLDGFGDLFF
>TRBJ1-6|TRBV6-5|-|-
TGTGCCAGCAGTTATTCCGGCTGTAAAAATTCATCCCTCCACTTT
CASSYSGCKNSSLHF
>TRBJ2-7|TRBV11-1|-|-
TGTCCCAGTAGCTTGTTTAGTGGATACGAGCAGTACTTC
CPSSLFSGYEQYF
>TRBJ1-6|TRBV12-3/TRBV12-4|-|-
-
CAKSFFGQGNSPLHF
>TRBJ1-2|TRBV6-5|TRBD1|-
TGTGACAGCAGGTCCCGAGGGGGCGGGGACTACACCTTC
CDSRSRGGGDYTF
>TRBJ1-3|TRBV7-9|-|-
TGTACCAGCAGCTTAATGAGGGCATTCTCTAGAAACACCATATATTTT
CTSSLMRAFSRNTIYF
>TRBJ2-7|TRBV4-1|TRBD2|once
TGCGCCACCAGCCGGACACTGGCGGGAGAAGGGGACGAGCAGTGCTTC
CATSRTLAGEGDEQCF
>TRBJ2-2|TRBV6-5|TRBD2|-
TGTGCCAGCAGTTACTTCGGGACTAGCGGGGGGGAATACTTTAAAGGGGAACTGTTTTTT
CASSYFGTSGGEYFKGELFF
>TRBJ2-1|TRBV10-2|-|-
TGCGCCAGCATGTCTCCGGAACCCTCTTCTCATGAACAGTTCTTC
CASMSPEPSSHEQFF
>TRBJ2-5|TRBV5-4|-|-
TGTGCCAGCAGTTTGGTGACTAAGGAACTCGGAACCCAGTACTTC
CASSLVTKELGTQYF
>TRBJ2-6|TRBV6-6|TRBD2|-
TGCACCAGCTCATTAGCGGGAAAGTCTTCTGGGGCCAACGTCCTGACTTTC
CTSSLAGKSSGANVLTF
>TRBJ2-3|TRBV10-1|TRBD1|many
TGCGCCAGCAGGAGGGACAGGGGTTCGGATACGCAGTATTTT
CASRRDRGSDTQYF
>TRBJ2-7|TRBV6-1|-|-
TGTGCCAGCCTTAAAGGGCCCGACCAGTATTTC
CASLKGPDQYF